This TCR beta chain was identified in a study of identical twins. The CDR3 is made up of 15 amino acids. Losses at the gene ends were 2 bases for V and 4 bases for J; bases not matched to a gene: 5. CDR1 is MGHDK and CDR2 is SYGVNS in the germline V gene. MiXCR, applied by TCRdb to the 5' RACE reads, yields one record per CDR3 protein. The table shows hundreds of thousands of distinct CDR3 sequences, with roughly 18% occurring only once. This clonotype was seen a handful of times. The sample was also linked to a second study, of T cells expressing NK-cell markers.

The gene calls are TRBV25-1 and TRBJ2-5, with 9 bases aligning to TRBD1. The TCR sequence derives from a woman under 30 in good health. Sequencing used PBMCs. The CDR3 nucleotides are TGTGCCAGCAGTGAACTGGGGGACAGGGTAGAGACCCAGTACTTC. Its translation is CASSELGDRVETQYF.